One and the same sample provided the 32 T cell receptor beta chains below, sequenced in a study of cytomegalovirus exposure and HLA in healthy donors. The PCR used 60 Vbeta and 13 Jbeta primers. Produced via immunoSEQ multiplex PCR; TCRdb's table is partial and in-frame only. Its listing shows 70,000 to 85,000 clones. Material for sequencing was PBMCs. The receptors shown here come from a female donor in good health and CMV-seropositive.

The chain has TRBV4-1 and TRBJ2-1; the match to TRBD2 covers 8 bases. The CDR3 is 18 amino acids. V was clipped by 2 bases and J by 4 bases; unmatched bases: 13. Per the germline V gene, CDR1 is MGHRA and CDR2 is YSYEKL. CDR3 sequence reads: CASSQTYLLAAPYNEQFF. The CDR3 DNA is TGCGCCAGCAGCCAAACCTACCTACTAGCGGCCCCATACAATGAGCAGTTCTTC.

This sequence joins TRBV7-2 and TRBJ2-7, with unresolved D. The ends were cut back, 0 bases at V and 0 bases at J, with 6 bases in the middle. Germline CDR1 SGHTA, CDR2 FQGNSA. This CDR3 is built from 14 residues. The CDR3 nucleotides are TGTGCCAGCAGCTTAGCGTCTAGCTCCTACGAGCAGTACTTC. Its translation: CASSLASSSYEQYF.

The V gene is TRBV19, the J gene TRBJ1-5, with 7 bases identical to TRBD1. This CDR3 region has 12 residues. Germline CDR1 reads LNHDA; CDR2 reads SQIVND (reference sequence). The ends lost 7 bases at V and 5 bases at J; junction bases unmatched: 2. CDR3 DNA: TGTGCCAGTACCACAGGGGATCAGCCCCAGCATTTT. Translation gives CASTTGDQPQHF.

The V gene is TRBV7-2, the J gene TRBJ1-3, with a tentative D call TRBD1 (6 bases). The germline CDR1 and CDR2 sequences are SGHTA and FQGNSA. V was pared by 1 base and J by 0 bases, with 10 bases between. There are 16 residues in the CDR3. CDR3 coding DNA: TGTGCCAGCAGCTTAGGGGGGCCGAGCTCTGGAAACACCATATATTTT. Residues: CASSLGGPSSGNTIYF.

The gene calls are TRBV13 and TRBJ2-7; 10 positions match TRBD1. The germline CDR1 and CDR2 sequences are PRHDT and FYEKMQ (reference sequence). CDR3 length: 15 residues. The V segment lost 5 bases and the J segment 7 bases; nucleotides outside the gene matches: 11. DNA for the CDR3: TGTGCCAGCAGCCCCGACAGGGGGCCTTCGAGAGAGCAGTACTTC. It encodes CASSPDRGPSREQYF.

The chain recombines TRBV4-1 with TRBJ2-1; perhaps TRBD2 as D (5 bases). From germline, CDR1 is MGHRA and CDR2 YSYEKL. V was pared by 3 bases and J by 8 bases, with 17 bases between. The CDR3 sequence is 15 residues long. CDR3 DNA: TGCGCCAGCAGCCATGGACTGATCCGTCGCGATGAGCAGTTCTTC. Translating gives CASSHGLIRRDEQFF.

In DNA form, the CDR3 reads TGTGCCAGCAGTGAATGGACAGGCGGCAATCAGCCCCAGCATTTT. This codes for CASSEWTGGNQPQHF. V usage is TRBV6-1 and J usage is TRBJ1-5; 7 bases match TRBD1. CDR1 and CDR2 from the germline V gene are MNHNS and SASEGT. With 2 bases clipped from V and 2 bases from J, the junction kept 3 bases outside the gene matches. The CDR3 spans 15 residues.

CDR3 DNA: TGTGCCAGCAGTACTCCGGGACAGGTATACGAGCAGTACTTC. Translating gives CASSTPGQVYEQYF. The chain carries TRBV28 and TRBJ2-7, with TRBD1 matching 8 bases. The CDR3 has 14 residues. The V segment lost 5 bases and the J segment 4 bases; nucleotides outside the gene matches: 7. The germline V gene encodes CDR1 MDHEN and CDR2 SYDVKM.

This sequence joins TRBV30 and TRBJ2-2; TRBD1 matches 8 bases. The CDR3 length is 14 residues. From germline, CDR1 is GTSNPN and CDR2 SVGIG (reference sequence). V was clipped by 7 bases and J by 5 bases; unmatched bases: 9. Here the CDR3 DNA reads TGTGCCTCGGGGACAGGCGGACTTACCGGGGAGCTGTTTTTT. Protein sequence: CASGTGGLTGELFF.

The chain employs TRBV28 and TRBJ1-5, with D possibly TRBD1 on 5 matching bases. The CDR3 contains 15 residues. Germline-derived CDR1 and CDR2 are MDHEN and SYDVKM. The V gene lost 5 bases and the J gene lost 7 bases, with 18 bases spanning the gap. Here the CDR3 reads CASSAFGGQGQPQHF. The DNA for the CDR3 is TGTGCCAGCAGTGCCTTCGGGGGTCAGGGACAGCCCCAGCATTTT.

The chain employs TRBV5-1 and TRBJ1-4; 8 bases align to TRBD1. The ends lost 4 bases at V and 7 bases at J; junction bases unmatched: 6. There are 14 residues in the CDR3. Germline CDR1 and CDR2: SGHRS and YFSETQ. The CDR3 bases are TGCGCCAGCAGCCCGCAGGGGGCTGGTGAAAAACTGTTTTTT. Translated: CASSPQGAGEKLFF.

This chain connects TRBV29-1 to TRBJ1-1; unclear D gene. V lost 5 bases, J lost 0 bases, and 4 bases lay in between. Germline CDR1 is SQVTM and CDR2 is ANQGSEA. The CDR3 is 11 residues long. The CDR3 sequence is CSVSVNTEAFF. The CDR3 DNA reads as TGCAGCGTTTCGGTGAACACTGAAGCTTTCTTT.

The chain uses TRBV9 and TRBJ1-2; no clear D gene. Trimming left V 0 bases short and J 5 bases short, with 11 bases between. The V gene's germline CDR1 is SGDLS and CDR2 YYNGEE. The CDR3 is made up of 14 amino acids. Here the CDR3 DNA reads TGTGCCAGCAGCGTAGAAGCATCGTATTATGGCTACACCTTC. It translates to CASSVEASYYGYTF.

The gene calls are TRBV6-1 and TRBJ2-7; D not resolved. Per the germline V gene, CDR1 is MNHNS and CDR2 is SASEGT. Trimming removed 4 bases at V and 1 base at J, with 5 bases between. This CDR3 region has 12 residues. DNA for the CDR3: TGTGCCAGCAGTGCCTATTCCTACGAGCAGTACTTC. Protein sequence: CASSAYSYEQYF.

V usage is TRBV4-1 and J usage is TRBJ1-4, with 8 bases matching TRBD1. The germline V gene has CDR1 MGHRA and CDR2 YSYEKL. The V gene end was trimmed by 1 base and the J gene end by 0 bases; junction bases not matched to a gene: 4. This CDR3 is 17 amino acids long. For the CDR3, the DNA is TGCGCCAGCAGCCAAGGGCCACAGGGGGCAACTAATGAAAAACTGTTTTTT. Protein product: CASSQGPQGATNEKLFF.

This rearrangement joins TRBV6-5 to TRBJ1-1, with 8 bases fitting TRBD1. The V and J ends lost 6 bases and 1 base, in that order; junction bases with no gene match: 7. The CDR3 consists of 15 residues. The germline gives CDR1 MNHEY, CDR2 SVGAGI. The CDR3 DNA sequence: TGTGCCAGCAGACCCGGGACAGGCGCGAACACTGAAGCTTTCTTT. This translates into CASRPGTGANTEAFF.

CDR3 nucleotide sequence: TGTGCCTGGAGTCCTATAGCGGGGGGAGAGACCCAGTACTTC. Protein sequence: CAWSPIAGGETQYF. The rearrangement uses TRBV30 and TRBJ2-5; 10 bases align to TRBD2. The CDR3 totals 14 residues. Germline V lookup: CDR1 GTSNPN, CDR2 SVGIG (reference sequence). V was clipped by 2 bases and J by 4 bases; unmatched bases: 4.

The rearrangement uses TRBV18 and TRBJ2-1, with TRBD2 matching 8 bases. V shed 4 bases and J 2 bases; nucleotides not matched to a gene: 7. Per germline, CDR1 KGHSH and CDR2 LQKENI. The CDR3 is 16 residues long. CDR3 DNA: TGTGCCAGCTCACTTACTAGCGGCCAGACCTACAATGAGCAGTTCTTC. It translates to CASSLTSGQTYNEQFF.

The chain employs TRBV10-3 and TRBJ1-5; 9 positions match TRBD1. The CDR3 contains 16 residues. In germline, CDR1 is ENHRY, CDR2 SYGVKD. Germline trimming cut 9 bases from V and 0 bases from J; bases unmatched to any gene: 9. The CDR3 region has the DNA TGTGCCATATCAGACAGGGGGGGGTTTAGCAATCAGCCCCAGCATTTT. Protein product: CAISDRGGFSNQPQHF.

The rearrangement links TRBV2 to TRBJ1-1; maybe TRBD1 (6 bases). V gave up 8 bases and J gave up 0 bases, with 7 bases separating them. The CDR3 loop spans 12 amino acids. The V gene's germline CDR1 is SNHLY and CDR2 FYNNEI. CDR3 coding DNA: TGTGCCAGCGGACAGTTGAACACTGAAGCTTTCTTT. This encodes CASGQLNTEAFF.

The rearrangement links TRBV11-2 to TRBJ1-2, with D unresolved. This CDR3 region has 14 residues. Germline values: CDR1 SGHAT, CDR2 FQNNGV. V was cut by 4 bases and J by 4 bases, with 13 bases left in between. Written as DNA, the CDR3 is TGTGCCAGCAGCTACGGGAAAGGGCCCTATGGCTACACCTTC. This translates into CASSYGKGPYGYTF.

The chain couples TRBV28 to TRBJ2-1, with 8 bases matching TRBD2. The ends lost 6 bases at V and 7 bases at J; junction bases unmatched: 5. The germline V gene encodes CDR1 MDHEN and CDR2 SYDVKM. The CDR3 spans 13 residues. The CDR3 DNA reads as TGTGCCAGCAGGGATAGCGGGATTAATGAGCAGTTCTTC. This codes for CASRDSGINEQFF.

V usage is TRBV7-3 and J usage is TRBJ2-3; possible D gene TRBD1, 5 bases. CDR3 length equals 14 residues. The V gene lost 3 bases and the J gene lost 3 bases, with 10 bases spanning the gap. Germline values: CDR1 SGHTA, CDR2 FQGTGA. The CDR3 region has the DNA TGTGCCAGCAGCTTCGGCAGGGCAACAGATACGCAGTATTTT. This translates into CASSFGRATDTQYF.

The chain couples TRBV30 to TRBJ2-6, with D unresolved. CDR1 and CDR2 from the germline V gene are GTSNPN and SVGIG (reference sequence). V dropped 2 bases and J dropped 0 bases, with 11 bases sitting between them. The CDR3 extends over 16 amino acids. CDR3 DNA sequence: TGTGCCTGGAGTCGCCAGGCAGCCTCTGGGGCCAACGTCCTGACTTTC. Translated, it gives CAWSRQAASGANVLTF.

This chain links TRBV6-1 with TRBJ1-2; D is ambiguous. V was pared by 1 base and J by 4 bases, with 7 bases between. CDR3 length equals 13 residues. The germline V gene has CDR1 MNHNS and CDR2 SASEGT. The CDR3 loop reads CASSEGRIYGYTF. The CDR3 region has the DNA TGTGCCAGCAGTGAAGGGCGGATCTATGGCTACACCTTC.

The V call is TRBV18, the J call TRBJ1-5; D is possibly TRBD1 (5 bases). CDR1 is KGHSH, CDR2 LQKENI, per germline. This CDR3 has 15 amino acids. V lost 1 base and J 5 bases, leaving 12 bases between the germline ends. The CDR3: CASSPQGQLHQPQHF. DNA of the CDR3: TGTGCCAGCTCACCACAGGGGCAGCTACATCAGCCCCAGCATTTT. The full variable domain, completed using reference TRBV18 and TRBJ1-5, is NAGVMQNPRHLVRRRGQEARLRCSPMKGHSHVYWYRQLPEEGLKFMVYLQKENIIDESGMPKERFSAEFPKEGPSILRIQQVVRGDSAAYFCASSPQGQLHQPQHFGDGTRLSIL.

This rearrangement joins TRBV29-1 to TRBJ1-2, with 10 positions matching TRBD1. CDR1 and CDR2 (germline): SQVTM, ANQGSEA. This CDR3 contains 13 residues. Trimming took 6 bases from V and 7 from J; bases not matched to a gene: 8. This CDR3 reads CSVPTGGVGGYTF. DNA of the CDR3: TGCAGCGTCCCGACAGGGGGCGTCGGTGGCTACACCTTC. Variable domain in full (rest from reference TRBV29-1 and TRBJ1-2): SAVISQKPSRDICQRGTSLTIQCQVDSQVTMMFWYRQQPGQSLTLIATANQGSEATYESGFVIDKFPISRPNLTFSTLTVSNMSPEDSSIYLCSVPTGGVGGYTFGSGTRLTVV.

CDR3 bases: TGTGCCAGCATGAACAGGGGGGAGACCCAGTACTTC. This translates into CASMNRGETQYF. V and J are TRBV27 and TRBJ2-5, with TRBD1 matching 8 bases. This CDR3 has 12 amino acids. From germline, CDR1 is MNHEY and CDR2 SMNVEV (reference sequence). With V trimmed by 7 bases and J by 5 bases, 3 bases remained unmatched.

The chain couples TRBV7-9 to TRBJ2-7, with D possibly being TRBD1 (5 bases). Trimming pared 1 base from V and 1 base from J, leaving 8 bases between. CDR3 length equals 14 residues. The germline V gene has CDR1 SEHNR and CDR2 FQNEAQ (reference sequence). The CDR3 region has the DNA TGTGCCAGCAGCTTAGTTTCAGGGTCCTACGAGCAGTACTTC. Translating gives CASSLVSGSYEQYF.

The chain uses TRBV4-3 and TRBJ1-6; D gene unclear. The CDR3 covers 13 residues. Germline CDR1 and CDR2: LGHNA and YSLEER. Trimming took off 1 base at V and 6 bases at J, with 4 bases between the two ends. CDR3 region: CASSQVANSPLHF. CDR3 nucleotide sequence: TGCGCCAGCAGCCAAGTGGCTAATTCACCCCTCCACTTT.

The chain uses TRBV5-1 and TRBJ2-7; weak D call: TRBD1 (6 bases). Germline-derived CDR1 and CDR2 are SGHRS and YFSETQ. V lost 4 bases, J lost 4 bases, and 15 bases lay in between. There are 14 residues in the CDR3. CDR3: CASSGGLLDYEQYF. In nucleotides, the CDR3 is TGCGCCAGCAGCGGGGGCCTACTTGATTACGAGCAGTACTTC.

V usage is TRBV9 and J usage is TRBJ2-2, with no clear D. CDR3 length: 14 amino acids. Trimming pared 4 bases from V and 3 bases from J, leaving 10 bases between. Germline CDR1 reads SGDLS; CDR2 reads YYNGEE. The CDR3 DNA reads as TGTGCCAGCAGCTCACCTCAGGACACCGGGGAGCTGTTTTTT. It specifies CASSSPQDTGELFF. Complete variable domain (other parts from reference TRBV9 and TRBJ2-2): DSGVTQTPKHLITATGQRVTLRCSPRSGDLSVYWYQQSLDQGLQFLIQYYNGEERAKGNILERFSAQQFPDLHSELNLSSLELGDSALYFCASSSPQDTGELFFGEGSRLTVL.